This TCR beta chain comes out of a study of blood T cell repertoires in COVID-19. Whole-study context: The United States, Italy and Spain supplied acute and convalescent COVID-19 samples. T cells, B-cell-depleted T cells, or PBMCs provided the cDNA or gDNA that served as material.

The ends were cut back, 2 bases at V and 0 bases at J, with 23 bases in the middle. CDR1 and CDR2 from the germline V gene are SGHDT and YYEEEE. The CDR3 spans 19 residues. Here immunoSEQ multiplex PCR was the method, and the copy in TCRdb shows in-frame clones only, minus some. The sample has 100,000 to 150,000 clones; under 90% are singletons. Source material: peripheral blood. The receptor was derived from a woman in her fifties or sixties with acute or convalescent COVID-19. V and J are TRBV5-6 and TRBJ2-5, with D possibly being TRBD2 (7 bases). CDR3 sequence reads: CASSLSGGGPTSYQETQYF. The CDR3 nucleotides are TGTGCCAGCAGCTTAAGTGGGGGGGGCCCGACATCGTACCAAGAGACCCAGTACTTC.